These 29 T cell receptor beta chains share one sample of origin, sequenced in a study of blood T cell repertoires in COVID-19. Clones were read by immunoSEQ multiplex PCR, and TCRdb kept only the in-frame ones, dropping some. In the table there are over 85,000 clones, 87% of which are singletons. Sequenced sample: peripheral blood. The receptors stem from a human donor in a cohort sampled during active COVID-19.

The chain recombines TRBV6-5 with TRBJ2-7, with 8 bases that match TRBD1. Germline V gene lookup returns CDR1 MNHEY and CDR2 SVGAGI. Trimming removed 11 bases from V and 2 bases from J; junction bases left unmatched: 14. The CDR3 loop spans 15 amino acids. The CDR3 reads CAVKRSTGDTYEQYF. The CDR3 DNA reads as TGTGCCGTCAAGCGGTCGACAGGGGATACCTACGAGCAGTACTTC.

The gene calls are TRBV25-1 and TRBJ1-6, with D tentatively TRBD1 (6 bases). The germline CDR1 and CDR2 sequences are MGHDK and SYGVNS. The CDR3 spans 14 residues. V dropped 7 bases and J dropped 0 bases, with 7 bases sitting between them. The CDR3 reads CASKGVSYNSPLHF. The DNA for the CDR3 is TGTGCCAGCAAGGGGGTCTCCTATAATTCACCCCTCCACTTT.

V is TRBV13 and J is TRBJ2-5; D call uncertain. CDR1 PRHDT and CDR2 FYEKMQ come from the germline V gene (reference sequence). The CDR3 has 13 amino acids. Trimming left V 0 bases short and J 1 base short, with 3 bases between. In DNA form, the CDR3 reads TGTGCCAGCAGCTTAGGCAGCCAAGAGACCCAGTACTTC. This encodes CASSLGSQETQYF.

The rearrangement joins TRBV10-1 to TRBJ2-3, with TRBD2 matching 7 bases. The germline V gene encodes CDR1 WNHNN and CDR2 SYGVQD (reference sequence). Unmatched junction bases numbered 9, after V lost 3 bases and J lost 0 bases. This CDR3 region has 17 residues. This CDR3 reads CASSEFGLAASTDTQYF. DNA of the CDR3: TGCGCCAGCAGTGAATTTGGCCTAGCGGCTAGCACAGATACGCAGTATTTT.

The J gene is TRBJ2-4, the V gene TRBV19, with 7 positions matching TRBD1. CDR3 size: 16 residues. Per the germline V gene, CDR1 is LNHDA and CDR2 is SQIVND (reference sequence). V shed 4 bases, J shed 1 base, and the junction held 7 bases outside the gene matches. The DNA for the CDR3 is TGTGCCAGTAGTACTAAGGGGGCCCCGGCCAAAAACATTCAGTACTTC. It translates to CASSTKGAPAKNIQYF.

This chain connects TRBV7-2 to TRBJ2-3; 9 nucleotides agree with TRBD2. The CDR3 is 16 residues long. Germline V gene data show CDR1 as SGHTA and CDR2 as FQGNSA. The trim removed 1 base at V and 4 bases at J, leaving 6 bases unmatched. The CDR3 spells CASSLGGAGGADTQYF. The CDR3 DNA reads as TGTGCCAGCAGCTTAGGCGGGGCGGGAGGGGCAGATACGCAGTATTTT. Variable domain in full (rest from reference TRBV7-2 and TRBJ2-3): GAGVSQSPSNKVTEKGKDVELRCDPISGHTALYWYRQSLGQGLEFLIYFQGNSAPDKSGLPSDRFSAERTGGSVSTLTIQRTQQEDSAVYLCASSLGGAGGADTQYFGPGTRLTVL.

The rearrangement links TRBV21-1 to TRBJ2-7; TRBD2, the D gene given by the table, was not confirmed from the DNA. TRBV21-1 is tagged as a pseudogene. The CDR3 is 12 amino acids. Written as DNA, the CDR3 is TGTGCCAGCCATAACGGAGGAGAAGAGCAGTACTTC. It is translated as CASHNGGEEQYF.

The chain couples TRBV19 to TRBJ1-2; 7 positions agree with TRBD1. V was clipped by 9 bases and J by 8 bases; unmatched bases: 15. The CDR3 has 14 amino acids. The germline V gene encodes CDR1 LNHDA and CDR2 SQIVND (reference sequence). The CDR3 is CASTQPSTGYGYTF. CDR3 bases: TGTGCCAGCACCCAACCTTCGACAGGGTACGGCTACACCTTC.

The CDR3 loop is CASSPGGHNTDTQYF. The CDR3 DNA is TGTGCCAGCAGCCCTGGTGGGCATAACACAGATACGCAGTATTTT. The gene calls are TRBV5-4 and TRBJ2-3; D remains ambiguous. The CDR3 covers 15 residues. V shed 4 bases and J shed 2 bases, with 14 bases lying between them. CDR1 is SGHNT and CDR2 is YYREEE in the germline V gene (reference sequence).

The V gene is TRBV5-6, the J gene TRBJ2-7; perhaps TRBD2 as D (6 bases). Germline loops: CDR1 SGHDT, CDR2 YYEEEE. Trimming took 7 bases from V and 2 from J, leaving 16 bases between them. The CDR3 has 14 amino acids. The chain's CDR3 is CASSRQWTTYEQYF. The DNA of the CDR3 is TGTGCCAGCTCCCGACAGTGGACTACCTACGAGCAGTACTTC.

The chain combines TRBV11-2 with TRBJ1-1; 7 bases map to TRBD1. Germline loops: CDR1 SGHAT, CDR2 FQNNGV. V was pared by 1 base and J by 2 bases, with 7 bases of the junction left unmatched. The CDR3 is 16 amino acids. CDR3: CASSLGGDRPNTEAFF. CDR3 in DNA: TGTGCCAGCAGCTTAGGAGGGGACAGACCAAACACTGAAGCTTTCTTT. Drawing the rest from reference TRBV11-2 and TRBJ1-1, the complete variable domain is EAGVAQSPRYKIIEKRQSVAFWCNPISGHATLYWYQQILGQGPKLLIQFQNNGVVDDSQLPKDRFSAERLKGVDSTLKIQPAKLEDSAVYLCASSLGGDRPNTEAFFGQGTRLTVV.

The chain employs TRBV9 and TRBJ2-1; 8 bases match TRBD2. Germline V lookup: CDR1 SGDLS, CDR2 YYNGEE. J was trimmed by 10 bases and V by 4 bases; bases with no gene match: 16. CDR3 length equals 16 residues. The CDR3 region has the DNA TGTGCCAGCAGCCTCCGAGTGGGTAGCGGGATGAGAGAGCAGTTCTTC. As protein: CASSLRVGSGMREQFF.

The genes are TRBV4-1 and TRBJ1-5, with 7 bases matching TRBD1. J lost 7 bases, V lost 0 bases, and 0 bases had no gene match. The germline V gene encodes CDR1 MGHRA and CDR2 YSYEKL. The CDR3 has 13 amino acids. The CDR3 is CASSQDRGQPQHF. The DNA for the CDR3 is TGCGCCAGCAGCCAAGACAGGGGGCAGCCCCAGCATTTT.

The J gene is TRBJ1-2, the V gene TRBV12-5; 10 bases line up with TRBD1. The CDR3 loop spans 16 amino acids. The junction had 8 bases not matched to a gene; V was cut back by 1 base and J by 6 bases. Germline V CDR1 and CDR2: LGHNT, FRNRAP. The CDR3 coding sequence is TGTGCTAGTGGTTTGGCCTCCGGGACAGGGGAAAATGGCTACACCTTC. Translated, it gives CASGLASGTGENGYTF.

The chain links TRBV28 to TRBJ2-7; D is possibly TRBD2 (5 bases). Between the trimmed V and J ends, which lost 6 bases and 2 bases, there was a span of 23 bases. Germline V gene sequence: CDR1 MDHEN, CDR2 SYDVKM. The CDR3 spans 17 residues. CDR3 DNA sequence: TGTGCCAGCAGCCCGCCTAAGGGAGTTGGGATACCCTACGAGCAGTACTTC. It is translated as CASSPPKGVGIPYEQYF.

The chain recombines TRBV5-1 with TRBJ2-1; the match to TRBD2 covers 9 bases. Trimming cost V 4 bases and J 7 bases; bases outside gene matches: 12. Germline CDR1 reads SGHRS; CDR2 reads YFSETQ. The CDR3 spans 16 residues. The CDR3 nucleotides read TGCGCCAGCAGCGCCGGAGTAGCGGGAGTGGGTAATGAGCAGTTCTTC. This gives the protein CASSAGVAGVGNEQFF.

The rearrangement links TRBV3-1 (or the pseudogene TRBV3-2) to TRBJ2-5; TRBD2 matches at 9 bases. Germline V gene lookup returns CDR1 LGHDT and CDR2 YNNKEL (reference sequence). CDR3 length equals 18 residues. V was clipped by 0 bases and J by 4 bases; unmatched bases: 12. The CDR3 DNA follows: TGTGCCAGCAGCCAAGACCGAGGTAGCGGGGGCTTTGGAGAGACCCAGTACTTC. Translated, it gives CASSQDRGSGGFGETQYF.

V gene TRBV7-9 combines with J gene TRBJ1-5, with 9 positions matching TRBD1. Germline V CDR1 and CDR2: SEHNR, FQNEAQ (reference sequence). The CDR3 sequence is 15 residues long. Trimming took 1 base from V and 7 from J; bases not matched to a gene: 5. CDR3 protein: CASSLGGQGRQPQHF. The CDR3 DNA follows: TGTGCCAGCAGCTTAGGGGGACAGGGAAGGCAGCCCCAGCATTTT.

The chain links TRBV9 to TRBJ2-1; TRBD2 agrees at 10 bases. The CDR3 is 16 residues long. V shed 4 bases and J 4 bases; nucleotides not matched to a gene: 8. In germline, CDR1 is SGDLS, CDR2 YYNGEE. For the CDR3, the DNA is TGTGCCAGCAGCACTCTAGCGGGGGCGACGTACAATGAGCAGTTCTTC. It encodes CASSTLAGATYNEQFF.

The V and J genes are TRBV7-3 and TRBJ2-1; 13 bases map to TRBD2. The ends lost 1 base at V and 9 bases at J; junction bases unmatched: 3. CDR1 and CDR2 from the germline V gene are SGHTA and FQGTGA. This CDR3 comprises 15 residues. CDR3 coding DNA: TGTGCCAGCAGCTTAAGACTAGCGGGGGGCGGTGAGCAGTTCTTC. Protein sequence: CASSLRLAGGGEQFF.

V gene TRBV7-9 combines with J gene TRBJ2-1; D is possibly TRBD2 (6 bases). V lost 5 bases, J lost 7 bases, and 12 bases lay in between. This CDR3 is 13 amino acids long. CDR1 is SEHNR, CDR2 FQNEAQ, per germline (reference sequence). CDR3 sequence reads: CASSAGTYNEQFF. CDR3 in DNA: TGTGCCAGCAGCGCCGGGACTTATAATGAGCAGTTCTTC.

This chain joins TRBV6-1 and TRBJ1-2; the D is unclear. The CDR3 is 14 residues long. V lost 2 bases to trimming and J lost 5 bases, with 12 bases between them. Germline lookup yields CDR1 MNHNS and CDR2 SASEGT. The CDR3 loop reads CASSELGGGYGYTF. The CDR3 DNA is TGTGCCAGCAGTGAACTTGGCGGTGGGTATGGCTACACCTTC.

As DNA, the CDR3 is TGTGCCAGCAGCTTAGCGACAGGTACGACCTACGAGCAGTACTTC. Translation gives CASSLATGTTYEQYF. The genes are TRBV7-9 and TRBJ2-7; possible D gene TRBD1, 6 bases. The CDR3 has 15 amino acids. V gave up 0 bases and J gave up 2 bases, with 11 bases separating them. Germline assignment: CDR1 SEHNR and CDR2 FQNEAQ (reference sequence).

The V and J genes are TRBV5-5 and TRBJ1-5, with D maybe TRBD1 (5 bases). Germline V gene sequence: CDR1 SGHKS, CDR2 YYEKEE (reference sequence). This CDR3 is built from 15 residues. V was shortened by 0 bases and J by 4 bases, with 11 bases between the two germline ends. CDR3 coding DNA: TGTGCCAGCAGCTTGGGGCGACAGAAGAATCAGCCCCAGCATTTT. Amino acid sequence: CASSLGRQKNQPQHF.

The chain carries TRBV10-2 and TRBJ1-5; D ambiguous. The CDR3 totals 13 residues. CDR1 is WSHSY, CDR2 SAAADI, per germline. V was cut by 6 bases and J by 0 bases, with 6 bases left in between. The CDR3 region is CASRQNSNQPQHF. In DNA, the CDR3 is TGCGCCAGCAGACAGAATAGCAATCAGCCCCAGCATTTT.

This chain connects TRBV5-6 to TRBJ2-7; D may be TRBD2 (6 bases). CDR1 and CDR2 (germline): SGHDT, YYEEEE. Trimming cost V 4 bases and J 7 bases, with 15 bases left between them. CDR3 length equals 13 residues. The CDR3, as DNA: TGTGCCAGCAGCGCGGGGCAGGGCTTTGAGCAGTACTTC. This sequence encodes CASSAGQGFEQYF.

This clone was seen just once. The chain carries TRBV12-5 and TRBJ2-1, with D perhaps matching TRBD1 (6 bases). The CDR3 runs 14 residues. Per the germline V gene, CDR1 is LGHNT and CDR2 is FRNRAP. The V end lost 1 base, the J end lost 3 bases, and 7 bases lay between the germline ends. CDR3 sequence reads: CASGLAGVYNEQFF. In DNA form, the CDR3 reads TGTGCTAGTGGTTTGGCAGGGGTCTACAATGAGCAGTTCTTC.

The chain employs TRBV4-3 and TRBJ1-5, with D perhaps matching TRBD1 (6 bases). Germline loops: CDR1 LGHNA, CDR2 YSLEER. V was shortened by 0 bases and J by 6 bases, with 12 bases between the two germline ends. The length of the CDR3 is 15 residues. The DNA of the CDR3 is TGCGCCAGCAGCCAAGATTACAGGGAAGGTCAGCCCCAGCATTTT. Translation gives CASSQDYREGQPQHF.

CDR3 loop: CASSFGGTGRRHNEQFF. The CDR3 nucleotides are TGCGCCAGCAGCTTTGGAGGGACAGGGCGCCGACACAATGAGCAGTTCTTC. The chain has TRBV5-1 and TRBJ2-1; 9 bases align to TRBD1. The CDR3 has 17 residues. Germline CDR1 is SGHRS and CDR2 is YFSETQ. The V and J ends lost 2 bases and 5 bases, in that order; junction bases with no gene match: 11.